The 8 T cell receptor beta chains in this list originate from one sample, sequenced in a study of shared clonotypes between healthy human individuals. Produced via immunoSEQ multiplex PCR; TCRdb's table is partial and in-frame only. The table includes about 980,000 clones, 76% detected once. Sequencing was performed on memory CD4+ T cells sorted from blood. As to subset: CD45RA-negative fraction. The receptors come from a man between 18 and 35 years old in good health.

This sequence joins TRBV5-1 and TRBJ2-1; TRBD2 aligns across 10 bases. Trimming removed 4 bases from V and 5 bases from J; junction bases left unmatched: 6. Per the germline V gene, CDR1 is SGHRS and CDR2 is YFSETQ. This CDR3 has 15 residues. The CDR3 sequence is CASSISGGTNNEQFF. The CDR3 bases are TGCGCCAGCAGCATTAGCGGGGGGACAAACAATGAGCAGTTCTTC.

V usage is TRBV10-3 and J usage is TRBJ2-7; D may match TRBD1 or TRBD2 (5 bases each). From germline, CDR1 is ENHRY and CDR2 SYGVKD. CDR3 size: 13 residues. Between the trimmed V and J ends, which lost 8 bases and 4 bases, there was a span of 15 bases. For the CDR3, the DNA is TGTGCCATCGGGGGAACGTCAAGGTACGAGCAGTACTTC. It yields the protein CAIGGTSRYEQYF.

The chain joins TRBV30 to TRBJ1-2, with a tentative D call TRBD1 (5 bases). From germline, CDR1 is GTSNPN and CDR2 SVGIG (reference sequence). The CDR3 runs 14 residues. The V end lost 2 bases, the J end lost 0 bases, and 10 bases lay between the germline ends. CDR3 in amino acids: CAWSPRGPNYGYTF. DNA for the CDR3: TGTGCCTGGAGTCCGAGGGGACCTAACTATGGCTACACCTTC.

As concerns this clone: Other DNA variants within this sample encode the same CDR3. The J gene is TRBJ2-7, the V gene TRBV9; the D call may be TRBD1 or TRBD2 (5 bases each). The CDR3 contains 12 residues. Germline V gene data show CDR1 as SGDLS and CDR2 as YYNGEE. Between the trimmed V and J ends, which lost 0 bases and 5 bases, there was a span of 6 bases. CDR3 sequence reads: CASSVGGNEQYF. For the CDR3, the DNA is TGTGCCAGCAGCGTAGGGGGGAACGAGCAGTACTTC.

This clone showed up just a few times. This specimen includes other DNA sequences encoding the same CDR3. The chain links TRBV2 to TRBJ2-7; 11 bases fit TRBD2. Trimming removed 4 bases from V and 1 base from J; junction bases left unmatched: 3. The germline V gene encodes CDR1 SNHLY and CDR2 FYNNEI. The CDR3 has 15 residues. The CDR3 DNA follows: TGTGCCAGCAGTGTTGGGACTAGCGGTTCCTACGAGCAGTACTTC. Translating gives CASSVGTSGSYEQYF.

On this clone itself: At one of its ends the junction is not consistent with the germline gene, which may arise from a read error. The chain couples TRBV7-8 to TRBJ2-3; 7 bases match TRBD2. Germline V gene lookup returns CDR1 SGHVS and CDR2 FQNEAQ. The CDR3 loop spans 16 amino acids. The CDR3: CASTLWGGSSTDTQYF. The CDR3 DNA sequence: TGTGCCAGCACCTTATGGGGGGGATCTAGCACAGATACGCAGTATTTT.

V usage is TRBV15 and J usage is TRBJ1-2; possibly TRBD1 for D (6 bases). V lost 3 bases and J lost 3, with 23 bases in between. Germline CDR1 LNHNV, CDR2 YYDKDF (reference sequence). This CDR3 has 18 residues. CDR3 nucleotides: TGTGCCACCAGCAGTTTCCCTCCAGGACAGACGTTTCACTATGGCTACACCTTC. As protein: CATSSFPPGQTFHYGYTF. The full variable domain, completed using reference TRBV15 and TRBJ1-2, is DAMVIQNPRYQVTQFGKPVTLSCSQTLNHNVMYWYQQKSSQAPKLLFHYYDKDFNNEADTPDNFQSRRPNTSFCFLDIRSPGLGDTAMYLCATSSFPPGQTFHYGYTFGSGTRLTVV.

V and J are TRBV5-1 and TRBJ1-2; D is possibly TRBD1 (5 bases). This CDR3 has 14 amino acids. Germline values: CDR1 SGHRS, CDR2 YFSETQ. V gave up 0 bases and J gave up 3 bases, with 9 bases separating them. This chain's CDR3 is CASSLGDGYYGYTF. Written as DNA, the CDR3 is TGCGCCAGCAGCTTGGGGGACGGATACTATGGCTACACCTTC.